These 27 T cell receptor beta chains originate from one sample sequenced in a study of brain metastases from non-small cell lung cancer (dated by TCRdb to between 2018 and 2021). The library was built by means of the immunoSEQ multiplex PCR assay. TCRdb provides this immuneACCESS table in a form limited to in-frame rearrangements. Some clones are lacking; in checked studies, under half of them reflect an unresolved V gene, and why the rest are absent is not known. The sample table holds some 4,900 clones, of which 65% to 80% were seen once. The top ten clonotypes cover more than 5% of the sample. The source material was primary lung tumor tissue. The sample's cell subset or site, from its label and the paper: primary lung tumor paired with brain metastasis. The source is a donor aged 40 or older with non-small cell lung cancer.

This clone was recorded only once. The genes are TRBV7-9 and TRBJ1-6; D unresolved. The CDR3 consists of 12 residues. Germline assignment: CDR1 SEHNR and CDR2 FQNEAQ (reference sequence). Trimming pared 5 bases from V and 8 bases from J, leaving 7 bases between. In DNA form, the CDR3 reads TGTGCCAGCAGCGCGTCAGATTCACCCCTCCACTTT. Translation gives CASSASDSPLHF.

The J gene is TRBJ1-6, the V gene TRBV19, with D maybe TRBD1 (6 bases). Between the trimmed V and J ends, which lost 0 bases and 7 bases, there was a span of 10 bases. The CDR3 is made up of 15 amino acids. CDR1 is LNHDA and CDR2 is SQIVND in the germline V gene (reference sequence). In DNA form, the CDR3 reads TGTGCCAGTAGTATAGATCGACAGGAAAATTCACCCCTCCACTTT. This sequence encodes CASSIDRQENSPLHF.

This chain uses TRBV4-1 with TRBJ1-6; D unresolved. Trimming cost V 0 bases and J 10 bases, with 10 bases left between them. Per the germline V gene, CDR1 is MGHRA and CDR2 is YSYEKL. The CDR3 extends over 14 amino acids. CDR3 bases: TGCGCCAGCAGCCAAGAGGAGAAGGGCTCACCCCTCCACTTT. This encodes CASSQEEKGSPLHF.

The rearrangement uses TRBV6-6 and TRBJ1-3, with D hard to call. From germline, CDR1 is MNHNY and CDR2 SVGAGI (reference sequence). The CDR3 consists of 16 residues. V was shortened by 0 bases and J by 1 base, with 10 bases between the two germline ends. The CDR3 protein is CASSYSPIGSGNTIYF. The DNA for the CDR3 is TGTGCCAGCAGTTACTCCCCTATAGGGTCTGGAAACACCATATATTTT.

The CDR3 DNA follows: TGTGCCAGCAGCCCGACAGGGGGCTACGAGCAGTACTTC. This encodes CASSPTGGYEQYF. This chain joins TRBV12-3 or TRBV12-4 and TRBJ2-7; 9 nucleotides align to TRBD1. V gave up 6 bases and J gave up 3 bases; unmatched junction bases: 3. This CDR3 spans 13 amino acids.

The chain's CDR3 is CAISDPTLYNEQFF. CDR3 in DNA: TGTGCCATCAGTGACCCGACCCTCTACAATGAGCAGTTCTTC. V is TRBV10-3 and J is TRBJ2-1; D uncertain. This CDR3 spans 14 amino acids. Trimming removed 3 bases at V and 3 bases at J, with 9 bases between. CDR1 and CDR2 from the germline V gene are ENHRY and SYGVKD.

In the case of this clone: Compared with germline, one end of the junction differs, possibly owing to a read error. Other DNA sequences of this sample code for an identical CDR3. The chain carries TRBV5-1 and TRBJ1-3; D is unclear. The CDR3 length is 16 residues. Germline lookup yields CDR1 SGHRS and CDR2 YFSETQ. The CDR3 coding sequence is TGCGCCAGCAGCTTGGAACCGCCCGCTTCTGGAAACACTATATATTTT. It specifies CASSLEPPASGNTIYF.

CDR3 nucleotide sequence: TGTGCCATCAGCCCGGGACACCCGAACACTGAAGCTTTCTTT. Protein product: CAISPGHPNTEAFF. This chain joins TRBV10-3 and TRBJ1-1, with D perhaps TRBD1 (6 bases). Germline values: CDR1 ENHRY, CDR2 SYGVKD. V was clipped by 6 bases and J by 1 base, with 12 bases between them. The CDR3 is 14 residues long.

The chain is built from TRBV5-1 and TRBJ1-4; 9 nucleotides line up with TRBD1. This CDR3 spans 15 amino acids. Germline CDR1 SGHRS, CDR2 YFSETQ. Losses at the gene ends were 0 bases for V and 5 bases for J; bases not matched to a gene: 2. The DNA of the CDR3 is TGCGCCAGCAGCTTGGCCGGGACAGGGAATGAAAAACTGTTTTTT. Residues: CASSLAGTGNEKLFF.

Notes on this clone: At one end the junction does not follow the germline gene, possibly because of a read error. Different DNA sequences within this sample yield the same CDR3. CDR3 coding DNA: TGTGCCAGCAGGACCGGGACTAGTAGGGACGAACAGTACTTC. Protein: CASRTGTSRDEQYF. The chain links TRBV28 to TRBJ2-7, with TRBD2 matching 8 bases. The CDR3 consists of 14 residues. The germline gives CDR1 MDHEN, CDR2 SYDVKM.

This clone was counted between two and nine times. The J gene is TRBJ2-1, the V gene TRBV6-2 or TRBV6-3; possibly TRBD1 for D (6 bases). Germline CDR1 MNHEY, CDR2 SVGEGT. The CDR3 spans 15 residues. The V gene lost 6 bases and the J gene lost 0 bases, with 12 bases spanning the gap. CDR3 region: CASSPGDTSYNEQFF. Written as DNA, the CDR3 is TGTGCCAGCAGCCCAGGGGACACCTCCTACAATGAGCAGTTCTTC.

V and J are TRBV7-9 and TRBJ1-6, with D unresolved. Trimming removed 5 bases at V and 10 bases at J, with 12 bases between. The CDR3 is 13 residues long. Germline V gene lookup returns CDR1 SEHNR and CDR2 FQNEAQ (reference sequence). This chain's CDR3 is CASSGALWSPLHF. The DNA for the CDR3 is TGTGCCAGCAGCGGAGCTCTGTGGTCACCCCTCCACTTT.

The chain carries TRBV6-5 and TRBJ2-1; TRBD1 aligns across 10 bases. Germline lookup yields CDR1 MNHEY and CDR2 SVGAGI. The CDR3 contains 15 residues. J was trimmed by 3 bases and V by 3 bases; bases with no gene match: 2. This chain's CDR3 is CASSYGTGDYNEQFF. CDR3 DNA sequence: TGTGCCAGCAGTTATGGGACAGGGGACTACAATGAGCAGTTCTTC.

The V gene is TRBV18, the J gene TRBJ1-1, with TRBD1 as a possible D gene (6 bases). Germline CDR1 reads KGHSH; CDR2 reads LQKENI. The CDR3 spans 14 residues. With 6 bases removed from V and 3 bases from J, the gap between germline ends came to 14 bases. The chain's CDR3 is CASSPDTGHTEAFF. The CDR3 DNA follows: TGTGCCAGCTCCCCCGACACAGGGCACACTGAAGCTTTCTTT. The full variable domain, rest sourced from reference TRBV18 and TRBJ1-1, is NAGVMQNPRHLVRRRGQEARLRCSPMKGHSHVYWYRQLPEEGLKFMVYLQKENIIDESGMPKERFSAEFPKEGPSILRIQQVVRGDSAAYFCASSPDTGHTEAFFGQGTRLTVV.

J is TRBJ2-3 and V is TRBV7-9; D is unresolved. Germline lookup yields CDR1 SEHNR and CDR2 FQNEAQ (reference sequence). The CDR3 sequence is 16 residues long. The germline V and J ends were trimmed by 1 base and 6 bases, with 17 bases remaining between them. The CDR3 bases are TGTGCCAGCAGCTTAGAGCCAGGCTACATGACGGATACGCAGTATTTT. Its protein product is CASSLEPGYMTDTQYF.

The V and J genes are TRBV6-2 or TRBV6-3 and TRBJ1-1; D is perhaps TRBD1 (6 bases). This CDR3 is built from 16 residues. V lost 6 bases and J lost 0, with 17 bases in between. Germline V gives CDR1 MNHEY, CDR2 SVGEGT. CDR3 region: CASSPTSGEVNTEAFF. CDR3 DNA sequence: TGTGCCAGCAGCCCTACTTCAGGGGAGGTGAACACTGAAGCTTTCTTT.

The rearrangement links TRBV18 to TRBJ1-1, with D maybe TRBD1 (6 bases). The length of the CDR3 is 15 residues. CDR1 KGHSH and CDR2 LQKENI come from the germline V gene. V was clipped by 3 bases and J by 1 base, with 12 bases between them. The CDR3 reads CASSPQGIRNTEAFF. CDR3 coding DNA: TGTGCCAGCTCACCCCAGGGGATACGGAACACTGAAGCTTTCTTT.

This CDR3 reads CASNLQGSINQPQHF. CDR3 nucleotides: TGTGCCAGCAATCTACAGGGCTCGATCAATCAGCCCCAGCATTTT. This sequence joins TRBV2 and TRBJ1-5, with D possibly TRBD1 on 6 matching bases. The CDR3 loop spans 15 amino acids. The germline CDR1 and CDR2 sequences are SNHLY and FYNNEI. V was trimmed by 7 bases and J by 3 bases, leaving 16 bases between them.

This sequence joins TRBV5-5 and TRBJ1-6; D might be TRBD1 (6 bases). Trimming took off 0 bases at V and 14 bases at J, with 12 bases between the two ends. The CDR3 sequence is 13 residues long. CDR1 and CDR2 from the germline V gene are SGHKS and YYEKEE (reference sequence). CDR3 loop: CASSLARGDSLHF. CDR3 nucleotides: TGTGCCAGCAGCTTGGCCAGGGGTGATTCCCTCCACTTT.

The chain couples TRBV21-1 to TRBJ2-6; the DNA was not used to check the table's D call, TRBD1. TRBV21-1 is a listed pseudogene. The CDR3 runs 13 residues. CDR3 in DNA: TGTGCCAGCCAACAGGGCTGGGCCAACGTCCTGACTTTC. The encoded protein is CASQQGWANVLTF.

The rearrangement uses TRBV6-4 and TRBJ2-1; 14 bases agree with TRBD2. The CDR3 length is 15 residues. V dropped 6 bases and J dropped 12; count of bases not matched to a gene: 10. Germline CDR1 reads MRHNA; CDR2 reads SNTAGT. Here the CDR3 DNA reads TGTGCCAGCAGCCTTGGGACTAGCGGGGGACAAAGGCAGTTCTTC. It encodes CASSLGTSGGQRQFF.

The rearrangement links TRBV10-3 to TRBJ2-2; maybe TRBD1 (6 bases). Germline CDR1 ENHRY, CDR2 SYGVKD. This CDR3 spans 12 amino acids. The V gene lost 4 bases and the J gene lost 8 bases, with 8 bases spanning the gap. For the CDR3, the DNA is TGTGCCATCAGTGGAGGGGGTGGGGAGCTGTTTTTT. It yields the protein CAISGGGGELFF.

This clone was counted between two and nine times. The V call is TRBV7-3, the J call TRBJ1-2, with TRBD1 as a possible D gene (6 bases). Germline CDR1 SGHTA, CDR2 FQGTGA. Trimming took 5 bases from V and 7 from J, leaving 17 bases between them. This CDR3 region has 14 residues. CDR3 bases: TGTGCCAGCAGCCCGAATCCACAGGGTCCTGGCTACACCTTC. Translated, it gives CASSPNPQGPGYTF.

This chain links TRBV2 with TRBJ2-3, with D unresolved. Trimming took off 5 bases at V and 10 bases at J, with 10 bases between the two ends. Germline CDR1 and CDR2: SNHLY and FYNNEI. CDR3 length equals 11 residues. CDR3 nucleotides: TGTGCCAGCAGTCCCCAAATCGCGCAGTATTTT. Protein: CASSPQIAQYF.

V is TRBV6-5 and J is TRBJ1-3; D uncertain. The germline V gene encodes CDR1 MNHEY and CDR2 SVGAGI. This CDR3 has 14 residues. V dropped 6 bases and J dropped 0 bases, with 9 bases sitting between them. This chain's CDR3 is CASSRRFSGNTIYF. CDR3 nucleotide sequence: TGTGCCAGCAGCCGACGGTTCTCTGGAAACACCATATATTTT.

J is TRBJ2-7 and V is TRBV2, with D uncertain. There are 13 residues in the CDR3. Trimming pared 4 bases from V and 0 bases from J, leaving 7 bases between. Germline V CDR1 and CDR2: SNHLY, FYNNEI. The CDR3 sequence is CASSVPVSYEQYF. CDR3 DNA: TGTGCCAGCAGTGTGCCGGTCTCCTACGAGCAGTACTTC.

The chain combines TRBV7-6 with TRBJ2-3, with TRBD2 matching over 7 bases. Germline V CDR1 and CDR2: SGHVS, FNYEAQ. Trimming at V came to 4 bases and at J to 9 bases, leaving 7 bases not matched to a gene. The length of the CDR3 is 13 residues. The CDR3: CASSSQSGGTQYF. The CDR3 nucleotides are TGTGCCAGCAGCTCTCAGTCGGGGGGAACGCAGTATTTT.